A single sample is the source of the 19 T cell receptor beta chains below, sequenced in a study of STAT5B mutations in CD4+ large granular lymphocyte leukemia. Using immunoSEQ multiplex PCR, the repertoire was profiled, and TCRdb retains in-frame clones only, with some absent. The sample holds some 4,000 clones, approximately 73% seen once. The source material was PBMCs. The source of these receptors is a man in his 70s with CD4+ T-cell large granular lymphocyte leukemia.

The chain employs TRBV2 and TRBJ2-3; D unresolved. This CDR3 has 15 residues. Germline V CDR1 and CDR2: SNHLY, FYNNEI. V was shortened by 4 bases and J by 0 bases, with 11 bases between the two germline ends. DNA for the CDR3: TGTGCCAGCAGTGTTCTTGGGTCTAGCACAGATACGCAGTATTTT. This translates into CASSVLGSSTDTQYF. Using reference TRBV2 and TRBJ2-3 for the parts outside the CDR3, the full variable domain is EPEVTQTPSHQVTQMGQEVILRCVPISNHLYFYWYRQILGQKVEFLVSFYNNEISEKSEIFDDQFSVERPDGSNFTLKIRSTKLEDSAMYFCASSVLGSSTDTQYFGPGTRLTVL.

V and J are TRBV7-9 and TRBJ2-1; 9 positions match TRBD1. The CDR3 has 16 amino acids. J lost 4 bases, V lost 7 bases, and 11 bases had no gene match. Germline lookup yields CDR1 SEHNR and CDR2 FQNEAQ (reference sequence). CDR3 bases: TGTGCCAGCACCCCCGCCCGGGACAGGGTTTACAATGAGCAGTTCTTC. Translating it yields CASTPARDRVYNEQFF. The full variable domain, rest sourced from reference TRBV7-9 and TRBJ2-1, is DTGVSQNPRHKITKRGQNVTFRCDPISEHNRLYWYRQTLGQGPEFLTYFQNEAQLEKSRLLSDRFSAERPKGSFSTLEIQRTEQGDSAMYLCASTPARDRVYNEQFFGPGTRLTVL.

The V call is TRBV6-1, the J call TRBJ1-1; D is uncertain. The CDR3 is 11 amino acids. From germline, CDR1 is MNHNS and CDR2 SASEGT. Trimming cost V 7 bases and J 5 bases, with 8 bases left between them. CDR3 coding DNA: TGTGCCAGCATGCGCTTTACTGAAGCTTTCTTT. Amino acids: CASMRFTEAFF.

Turning to this clone: One end of the junction varies from germline; a read error may be responsible. The CDR3: CASSQGYGTPSAF. DNA for the CDR3: TGCGCCAGCAGCCAAGGCTACGGGACACCCTCCGCCTTT. The chain has TRBV4-3 and TRBJ1-4, with D perhaps TRBD1 (6 bases). The germline CDR1 and CDR2 sequences are LGHNA and YSLEER. The CDR3 totals 13 residues.

V and J are TRBV27 and TRBJ2-7; 12 positions match TRBD2. Trimming at V came to 5 bases and at J to 2 bases, leaving 7 bases not matched to a gene. CDR3 size: 16 residues. Germline CDR1 reads MNHEY; CDR2 reads SMNVEV (reference sequence). The CDR3 sequence: CASSPTRLAGAYEQYF. In DNA, the CDR3 is TGTGCCAGCAGTCCGACGCGACTAGCGGGAGCCTACGAGCAGTACTTC.

By its share, this clone is hyperexpanded (1% or more). The genes are TRBV14 and TRBJ1-2; D not resolved. The ends were cut back, 2 bases at V and 4 bases at J, with 8 bases in the middle. There are 13 residues in the CDR3. Germline CDR1 and CDR2: SGHDN and FVKESK. The CDR3 region is CASSQYTSYGYTF. CDR3 sequence (DNA): TGTGCCAGCAGCCAATACACCTCCTATGGCTACACCTTC.

The rearrangement uses TRBV9 and TRBJ2-3; 7 bases fit TRBD1. This CDR3 has 16 amino acids. Germline V CDR1 and CDR2: SGDLS, YYNGEE. J gave up 1 base and V 2 bases, and 7 bases lay outside the gene matches. The CDR3 coding sequence is TGTGCCAGCAGCGTCCTTTCAGGGGGAGGCACAGATACGCAGTATTTT. Amino acids: CASSVLSGGGTDTQYF.

The chain uses TRBV4-1 and TRBJ2-3; possibly TRBD1 or TRBD2 for D (5 bases each). The V end was cut by 1 base, the J end by 2 bases, with 13 bases between. Per germline, CDR1 MGHRA and CDR2 YSYEKL. The CDR3 length is 16 residues. The CDR3 protein is CASSQGLRGTTDTQYF. The CDR3 DNA reads as TGCGCCAGCAGCCAAGGCCTGAGGGGAACCACAGATACGCAGTATTTT.

V usage is TRBV29-1 and J usage is TRBJ2-7; 8 bases map to TRBD2. The ends lost 7 bases at V and 3 bases at J; junction bases unmatched: 5. There are 12 residues in the CDR3. Germline V lookup: CDR1 SQVTM, CDR2 ANQGSEA. The CDR3 reads CSASGRYYEQYF. CDR3 DNA sequence: TGCAGCGCCAGCGGGAGATACTACGAGCAGTACTTC.

This clone was counted a few times. The rearrangement links TRBV27 to TRBJ1-3; tentatively, D is TRBD1 (5 bases). V lost 5 bases, J lost 8 bases, and 16 bases lay in between. Per the germline V gene, CDR1 is MNHEY and CDR2 is SMNVEV (reference sequence). The CDR3 extends over 14 amino acids. CDR3: CASSLQGGWDTIYF. In DNA form, the CDR3 reads TGTGCCAGCAGTCTTCAGGGCGGTTGGGACACCATATATTTT.

The chain joins TRBV6-6 to TRBJ1-2; D is unclear. Per germline, CDR1 MNHNY and CDR2 SVGAGI (reference sequence). Trimming took 7 bases from V and 6 from J, leaving 6 bases between them. The CDR3 loop spans 10 amino acids. The CDR3 sequence: CASKMDGYTF. The CDR3, as DNA: TGTGCCAGCAAGATGGATGGCTACACCTTC.

This clone showed up just once. The rearrangement uses TRBV7-2 and TRBJ1-6, with no clear D. Germline CDR1 and CDR2: SGHTA and FQGNSA. This CDR3 is built from 17 residues. The V end was cut by 5 bases, the J end by 6 bases, with 20 bases between. The CDR3 sequence: CASSPAVWGLGNSPLHF. The CDR3 DNA is TGTGCCAGCAGCCCAGCCGTTTGGGGTTTGGGTAATTCACCCCTCCACTTT.

V usage is TRBV7-9 and J usage is TRBJ2-5, with TRBD1 identical over 9 bases. V was pared by 5 bases and J by 1 base, with 8 bases of the junction left unmatched. The CDR3 spans 16 residues. Germline loops: CDR1 SEHNR, CDR2 FQNEAQ (reference sequence). This CDR3 is CASSLRTGEAQETQYF. The CDR3 nucleotides read TGTGCCAGCAGCCTTCGGACAGGGGAGGCCCAAGAGACCCAGTACTTC. Using reference TRBV7-9 and TRBJ2-5 for the parts outside the CDR3, the full variable domain is DTGVSQNPRHKITKRGQNVTFRCDPISEHNRLYWYRQTLGQGPEFLTYFQNEAQLEKSRLLSDRFSAERPKGSFSTLEIQRTEQGDSAMYLCASSLRTGEAQETQYFGPGTRLLVL.

The J gene is TRBJ1-1, the V gene TRBV6-5, with D possibly being TRBD1 (6 bases). The CDR3 spans 15 residues. Looked up from germline, CDR1 is MNHEY and CDR2 is SVGAGI. V was trimmed by 7 bases and J by 1 base, leaving 16 bases between them. In DNA form, the CDR3 reads TGTGCCAGCAAGGGAAGGGGGGAGAGGAACACTGAAGCTTTCTTT. The encoded protein is CASKGRGERNTEAFF.

This clone occurred a few times. The chain employs TRBV6-4 and TRBJ2-1, with TRBD2 matching over 12 bases. CDR1 MRHNA and CDR2 SNTAGT come from the germline V gene. This CDR3 contains 15 residues. V gave up 3 bases and J gave up 4 bases; unmatched junction bases: 1. CDR3 sequence: CASSETSGSYNEQFF. CDR3 in DNA: TGTGCCAGCAGTGAGACTAGCGGGAGTTACAATGAGCAGTTCTTC.

J is TRBJ2-7 and V is TRBV6-6, with TRBD2 as a possible D gene (5 bases). V dropped 6 bases and J dropped 0 bases, with 12 bases sitting between them. The CDR3 extends over 14 amino acids. Germline-derived CDR1 and CDR2 are MNHNY and SVGAGI (reference sequence). The CDR3 protein is CASSLNGISYEQYF. In DNA form, the CDR3 reads TGTGCCAGCAGCCTAAACGGGATCTCCTACGAGCAGTACTTC.

The chain has TRBV9 and TRBJ2-2; tentative D call: TRBD2 (6 bases). The V end was cut by 5 bases, the J end by 5 bases, with 10 bases between. The CDR3 is 13 amino acids. Germline CDR1 SGDLS, CDR2 YYNGEE. Here the CDR3 DNA reads TGTGCCAGCAGTGCCGGGGGAACCGGGGAGCTGTTTTTT. Protein: CASSAGGTGELFF.

This chain links TRBV5-6 with TRBJ2-1; D remains unclear. Trimming pared 4 bases from V and 8 bases from J, leaving 13 bases between. CDR1 SGHDT and CDR2 YYEEEE come from the germline V gene. The CDR3 runs to 13 residues. The CDR3 loop reads CASSVPGFDEQFF. DNA of the CDR3: TGTGCCAGCAGCGTCCCAGGCTTCGATGAGCAGTTCTTC.

V gene TRBV19 combines with J gene TRBJ1-5, with a possible D match to TRBD1 (5 bases). The V gene's germline CDR1 is LNHDA and CDR2 SQIVND (reference sequence). The CDR3 contains 16 residues. V was clipped by 7 bases and J by 2 bases, with 18 bases between them. CDR3 loop: CASTGGGLAGNQPQHF. CDR3 DNA sequence: TGTGCCAGTACAGGTGGGGGATTAGCCGGCAATCAGCCCCAGCATTTT.